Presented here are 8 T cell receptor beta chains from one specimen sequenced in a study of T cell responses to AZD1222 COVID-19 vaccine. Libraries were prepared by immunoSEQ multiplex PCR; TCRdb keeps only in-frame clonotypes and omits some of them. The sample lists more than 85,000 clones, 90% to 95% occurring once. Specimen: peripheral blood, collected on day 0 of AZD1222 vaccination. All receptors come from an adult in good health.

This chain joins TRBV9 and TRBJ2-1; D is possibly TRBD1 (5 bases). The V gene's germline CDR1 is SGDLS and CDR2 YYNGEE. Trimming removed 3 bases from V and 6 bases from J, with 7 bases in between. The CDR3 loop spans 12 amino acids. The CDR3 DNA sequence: TGTGCCAGCAGCGCCCAGGGCAATGAGCAGTTCTTC. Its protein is CASSAQGNEQFF.

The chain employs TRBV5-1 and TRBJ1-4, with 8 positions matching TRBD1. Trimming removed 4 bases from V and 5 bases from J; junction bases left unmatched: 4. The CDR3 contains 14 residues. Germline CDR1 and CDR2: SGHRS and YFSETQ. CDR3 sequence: CASSPGQENEKLFF. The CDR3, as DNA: TGCGCCAGCAGCCCGGGACAGGAGAATGAAAAACTGTTTTTT.

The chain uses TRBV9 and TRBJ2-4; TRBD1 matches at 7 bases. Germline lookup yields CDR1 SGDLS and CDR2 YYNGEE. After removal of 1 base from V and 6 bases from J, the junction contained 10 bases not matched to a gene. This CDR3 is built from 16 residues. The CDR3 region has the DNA TGTGCCAGCAGCGTAAATACCGGGACAGCTTCAAACATTCAGTACTTC. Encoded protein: CASSVNTGTASNIQYF. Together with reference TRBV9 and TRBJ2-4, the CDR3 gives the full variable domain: DSGVTQTPKHLITATGQRVTLRCSPRSGDLSVYWYQQSLDQGLQFLIQYYNGEERAKGNILERFSAQQFPDLHSELNLSSLELGDSALYFCASSVNTGTASNIQYFGAGTRLSVL.

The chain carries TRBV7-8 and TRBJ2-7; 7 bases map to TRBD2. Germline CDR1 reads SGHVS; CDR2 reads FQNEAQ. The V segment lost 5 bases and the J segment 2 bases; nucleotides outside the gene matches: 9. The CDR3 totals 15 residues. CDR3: CASSPITGGTYEQYF. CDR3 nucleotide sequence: TGTGCCAGCAGCCCCATTACGGGGGGAACCTACGAGCAGTACTTC.

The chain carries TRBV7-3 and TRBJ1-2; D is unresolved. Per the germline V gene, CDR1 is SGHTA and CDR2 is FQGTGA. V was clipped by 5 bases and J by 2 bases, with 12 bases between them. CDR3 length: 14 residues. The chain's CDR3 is CASSPQAANYGYTF. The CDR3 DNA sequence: TGTGCCAGCAGCCCCCAAGCAGCGAACTATGGCTACACCTTC.

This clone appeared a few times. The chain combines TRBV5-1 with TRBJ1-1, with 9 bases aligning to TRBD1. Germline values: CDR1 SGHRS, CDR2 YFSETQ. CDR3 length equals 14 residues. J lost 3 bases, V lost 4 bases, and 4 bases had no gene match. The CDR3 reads CASSARTGDTEAFF. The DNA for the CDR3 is TGCGCCAGCAGCGCTAGGACAGGGGACACTGAAGCTTTCTTT.

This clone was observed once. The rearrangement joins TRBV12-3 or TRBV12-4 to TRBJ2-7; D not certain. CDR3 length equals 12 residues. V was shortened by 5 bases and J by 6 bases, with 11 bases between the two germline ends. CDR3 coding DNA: TGTGCCAGCAGTCCCGCCGCTGGCGAGCAGTACTTC. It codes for CASSPAAGEQYF.

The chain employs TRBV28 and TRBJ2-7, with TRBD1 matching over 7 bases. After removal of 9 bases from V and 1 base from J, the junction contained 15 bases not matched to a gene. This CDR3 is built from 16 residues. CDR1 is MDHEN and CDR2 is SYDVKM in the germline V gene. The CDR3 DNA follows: TGTGCCAGTAACCTGAGGGGCAGGGGGAGATCCTACGAGCAGTACTTC. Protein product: CASNLRGRGRSYEQYF.